These T cell receptor beta chains were read from a single sample in a study of identical twins. TCRdb processed the 5' RACE reads anew with MiXCR; each CDR3 protein has one entry. The sample contains hundreds of thousands of distinct CDR3 sequences, less than 7% of which appear only once. The sample consisted of naive T cells sorted from blood. These receptors were collected from a man aged 18 to 29 in good health. Each CDR3 is given with its conserved first and last residue. The order of the fields is clone size, V gene, J gene, D gene, CDR3 protein, CDR3 DNA. A D gene is named only where the DNA matches it firmly. Part of the rows lack a size; the others show once, few, many or a class for expanded clones.

many	TRBV12-3/TRBV12-4	TRBJ2-5	-	CASAGFRQETQYF	TGTGCCAGCGCGGGATTCAGGCAAGAGACCCAGTACTTC
-	TRBV29-1	TRBJ2-5	-	CSVVRGGNGGETQYF	TGCAGCGTTGTTCGTGGGGGTAACGGGGGAGAGACCCAGTACTTC
many	TRBV15	TRBJ2-7	TRBD1	CATYSLETGDEQYF	TGTGCCACCTATAGCCTTGAGACAGGGGACGAGCAGTACTTC
few	TRBV19	TRBJ1-5	-	CASALGASNQPQHF	TGTGCCAGCGCACTCGGGGCTAGCAATCAGCCCCAGCATTTT
-	TRBV20-1	TRBJ1-5	TRBD1	CSARSTGQGYQPQHF	TGCAGTGCTAGATCAACGGGACAGGGCTATCAGCCCCAGCATTTT
-	TRBV27	TRBJ2-3	-	CASWTLATSTDTQYF	TGTGCCAGTTGGACCCTAGCGACTAGCACAGATACGCAGTATTTT
-	TRBV30	TRBJ2-1	-	CAGLTGSIYNEQFF	TGTGCCGGATTAACAGGGTCCATCTACAATGAGCAGTTCTTC
-	TRBV7-6	TRBJ2-2	TRBD1	CASSLWDRDPGELFF	TGTGCCAGCAGCTTGTGGGACAGGGATCCCGGGGAGCTGTTTTTT
few	TRBV4-3	TRBJ2-3	-	CASSQDLYTDTQYF	TGCGCCAGCAGCCAAGATCTGTACACAGATACGCAGTATTTT
many	TRBV7-9	TRBJ2-5	TRBD2	CAIGSGTEQETQYF	TGTGCCATTGGGAGCGGGACTGAACAAGAGACCCAGTACTTC
many	TRBV29-1	TRBJ2-1	-	CSVRIASHYNEQFF	TGCAGCGTTAGAATCGCCTCACATTACAATGAGCAGTTCTTC
-	TRBV18	TRBJ2-1	TRBD2	CASSPILAGYNEQFF	TGTGCCAGCTCACCGATACTAGCGGGCTACAATGAGCAGTTCTTC
many	TRBV5-6	TRBJ1-1	-	CASSDAGVRATEAFF	TGTGCCAGCAGCGATGCTGGGGTCAGGGCGACCGAAGCTTTCTTT
many	TRBV5-1	TRBJ2-2	-	CASSLRVNTGELFF	TGTGCCAGCAGTCTGCGGGTGAACACCGGGGAGCTGTTTTTT
-	TRBV9	TRBJ1-2	-	CASSGQDYGYTF	TGTGCCAGCAGCGGACAGGACTATGGCTACACCTTC
few	TRBV11-3	TRBJ2-1	-	CASSTGPSSYNEQFF	TGTGCCAGCAGCACGGGGCCGAGCTCCTACAATGAGCAGTTCTTC
few	TRBV20-1	TRBJ2-3	TRBD2	CSALAGPGTDTQYF	TGCAGTGCCTTAGCGGGACCCGGCACAGATACGCAGTATTTT
-	TRBV11-3	TRBJ2-3	-	CASSSIRTDTQYF	TGTGCCAGCAGCTCTATCCGCACAGATACGCAGTATTTT
-	TRBV27	TRBJ2-6	TRBD1	CASSSDRVQSGANVLTF	TGTGCCAGCAGTTCTGACAGGGTACAGTCTGGGGCCAACGTCCTGACTTTC
many	TRBV7-6	TRBJ2-1	TRBD2	CASSLGYSGGRTNEQFF	TGTGCCAGCAGCTTAGGTTATTCTGGCGGGAGAACCAATGAGCAGTTCTTC
many	TRBV24-1	TRBJ2-1	-	CATALGGNNEQFF	TGTGCCACCGCCCTAGGCGGAAACAATGAGCAGTTCTTC
many	TRBV12-3/TRBV12-4	TRBJ2-3	-	CASSFSGDTDTQYF	TGTGCCAGCAGTTTCTCGGGGGACACAGATACGCAGTATTTT
-	TRBV19	TRBJ2-1	-	CASSIFEGPYNEQFF	TGTGCCAGTAGTATTTTCGAGGGACCCTACAATGAGCAGTTCTTC
many	TRBV5-1	TRBJ1-1	-	CASSFEGNTEAFF	TGTGCCAGCAGTTTTGAGGGGAACACTGAAGCTTTCTTT
many	TRBV27	TRBJ1-1	TRBD1	CASSLFTGDSQSF	TGTGCCAGCAGTTTATTCACCGGGGACAGCCAGAGCTTT
many	TRBV9	TRBJ1-5	-	CASSPSPDQPQHF	TGTGCCAGCAGTCCGAGTCCGGATCAGCCCCAGCATTTT
many	TRBV12-3/TRBV12-4	TRBJ1-3	-	CASSLGASSGNTIYF	TGTGCCAGCAGTTTAGGTGCAAGCTCTGGAAACACCATATATTTT
few	TRBV28	TRBJ1-2	-	CASGDYNYGYTF	TGTGCCAGCGGGGACTATAACTATGGCTACACCTTC
many	TRBV12-3/TRBV12-4	TRBJ2-1	-	CASSLARGTYNEQFF	TGTGCCAGCAGTTTAGCTCGGGGGACATACAATGAGCAGTTCTTC
few	TRBV5-1	TRBJ2-1	TRBD2	CASSLGSSGASYNEQFF	TGCGCCAGCAGCTTGGGGTCTAGCGGGGCCTCCTACAATGAGCAGTTCTTC
few	TRBV10-3	TRBJ2-3	-	CAISEGGGPSTDTQYF	TGTGCCATCAGTGAAGGAGGAGGCCCTTCCACAGATACGCAGTATTTT
few	TRBV4-3	TRBJ1-5	-	CASSQVQQGPQHF	TGCGCCAGCAGCCAAGTGCAACAAGGGCCCCAGCATTTT
many	TRBV13	TRBJ2-1	-	CASSLSLGGEQFF	TGTGCCAGCAGCTTAAGCCTGGGAGGTGAGCAGTTCTTC
few	TRBV5-1	TRBJ2-1	-	CASDTGSFGDEQFF	TGCGCCAGCGATACAGGGTCATTCGGGGATGAGCAGTTCTTC
many	TRBV12-3/TRBV12-4	TRBJ2-1	-	CASSFRQGKLDEQFF	TGTGCCAGCAGTTTCCGTCAGGGTAAGCTCGATGAGCAGTTCTTC
-	TRBV7-3	TRBJ2-7	TRBD2	CASSARGGITYEQYF	TGTGCCAGCAGCGCCCGCGGGGGGATTACCTACGAGCAGTACTTC